The present entry profiles one TCR beta chain with its context. Its antigen is still unknown. The approximately 120-subject validation cohort, separate from the approximately 670-subject first cohort, included the donors. Only in-frame clones appear in the TCRdb table, and some are missing; sequencing was by immunoSEQ multiplex PCR. The sample includes fewer than 200,000 clones, roughly nine tenths of them seen just once. V was pared by 1 base and J by 8 bases, with 15 bases between. CDR1 and CDR2 (germline): LGHNA, YNFKEQ. The CDR3 has 15 amino acids. This entry comes from a study of cytomegalovirus exposure and HLA in healthy donors. Study overall: Later analysis reported that the 120 validation repertoires shared the platform of the roughly 710 first-cohort repertoires. Study-level findings and limits: Confirmation was obtained in vitro that a few CMV-associated chains are specific for CMV antigens.

The chain combines TRBV4-2 with TRBJ1-5, with D possibly being TRBD1 (6 bases). The source is a woman in her twenties or thirties in good health and CMV-seronegative. Sequenced material: PBMCs. CDR3 region: CASSQVWGEGEPQHF. The CDR3 DNA sequence: TGTGCCAGCAGCCAAGTCTGGGGCGAGGGGGAGCCCCAGCATTTT.